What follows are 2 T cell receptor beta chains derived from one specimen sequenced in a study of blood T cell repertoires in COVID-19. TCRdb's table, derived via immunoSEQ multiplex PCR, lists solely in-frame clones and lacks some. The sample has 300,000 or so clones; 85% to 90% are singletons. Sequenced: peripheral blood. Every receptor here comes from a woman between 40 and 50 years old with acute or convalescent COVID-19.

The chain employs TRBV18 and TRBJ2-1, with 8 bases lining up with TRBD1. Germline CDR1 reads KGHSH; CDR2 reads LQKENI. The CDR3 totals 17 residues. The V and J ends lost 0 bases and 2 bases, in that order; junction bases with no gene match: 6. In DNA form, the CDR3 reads TGTGCCAGCTCACCACCGGTGGGGACAGGTCCCTACAATGAGCAGTTCTTC. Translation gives CASSPPVGTGPYNEQFF.

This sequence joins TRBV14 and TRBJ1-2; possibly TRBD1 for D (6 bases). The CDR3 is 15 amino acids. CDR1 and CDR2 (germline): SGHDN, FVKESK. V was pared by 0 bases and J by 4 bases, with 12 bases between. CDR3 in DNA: TGTGCCAGCAGCCAAGAGGGGGCGCGAGTCTATGGCTACACCTTC. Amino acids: CASSQEGARVYGYTF.